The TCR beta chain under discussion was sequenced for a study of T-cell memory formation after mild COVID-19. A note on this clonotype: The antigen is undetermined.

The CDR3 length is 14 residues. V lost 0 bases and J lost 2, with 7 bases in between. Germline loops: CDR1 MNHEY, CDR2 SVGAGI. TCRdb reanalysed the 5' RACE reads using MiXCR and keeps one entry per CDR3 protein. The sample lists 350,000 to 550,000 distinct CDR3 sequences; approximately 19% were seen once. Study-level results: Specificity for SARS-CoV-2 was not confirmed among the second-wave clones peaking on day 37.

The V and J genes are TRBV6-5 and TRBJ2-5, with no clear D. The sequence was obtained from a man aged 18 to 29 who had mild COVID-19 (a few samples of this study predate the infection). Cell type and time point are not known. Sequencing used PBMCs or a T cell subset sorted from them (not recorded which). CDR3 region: CASSYSGQQETQYF. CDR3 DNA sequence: TGTGCCAGCAGTTACTCTGGTCAGCAAGAGACCCAGTACTTC.